One and the same sample provided the 27 T cell receptor beta chains below, sequenced in a study of breast tumors, draining lymph nodes, adjacent tissues. TCRdb analysed the multiplex PCR reads with MiXCR anew, one entry per CDR3 protein. The sample comprises about 12,000 distinct CDR3 sequences, roughly 35% of which are singletons, and just over 14% rests with the top ten. Sequenced material: breast tumor tissue. The receptors come from a female donor with breast cancer. Some clones in this sample may be carry-over from other donors' samples.

Details on this clonotype: The missing conserved phenylalanine or tryptophan at the end of this CDR3 makes a read error likely. This rearrangement joins TRBV7-3 to TRBJ2-3, with D possibly called TRBD1 or TRBD2 (5 bases each). V was shortened by 5 bases and J by 4 bases, with 13 bases between the two germline ends. Germline CDR1 reads SGHTA; CDR2 reads FQGTGA. CDR3 length equals 14 residues. The CDR3 reads CASSEGGGPDTQYL. CDR3 DNA sequence: TGTGCCAGCAGCGAGGGTGGGGGTCCAGATACGCAGTATTTA.

This clonotype was recorded many times. The rearrangement links TRBV5-1 to TRBJ2-1, with D possibly being TRBD2 (5 bases). V lost 6 bases, J lost 1 base, and 11 bases lay in between. The length of the CDR3 is 14 residues. Germline CDR1 SGHRS, CDR2 YFSETQ. CDR3 residues: CASTLEGSYNEQFF. CDR3 nucleotide sequence: TGCGCCAGCACCCTAGAGGGTTCCTACAATGAGCAGTTCTTC.

This clonotype was seen at least ten times. The chain combines TRBV6-6 with TRBJ1-4, with 7 bases matching TRBD1. Germline loops: CDR1 MNHNY, CDR2 SVGAGI (reference sequence). The CDR3 contains 14 residues. After removal of 6 bases from V and 6 bases from J, the junction contained 7 bases not matched to a gene. The CDR3 region has the DNA TGTGCCAGCAGGAGACAGGGACGGGATGAAAAACTGTTTTTT. The encoded protein is CASRRQGRDEKLFF.

This clonotype came up a few times. This chain uses TRBV5-1 with TRBJ1-1; D possibly corresponds to TRBD1 (6 bases). Trimming took off 2 bases at V and 12 bases at J, with 11 bases between the two ends. The CDR3 spans 11 residues. Germline-derived CDR1 and CDR2 are SGHRS and YFSETQ. As DNA, the CDR3 is TGCGCCAGCAGCTTTAGGGGGTGGTCTTTCTTT. It encodes CASSFRGWSFF.

In the case of this clonotype: Its ends do not fully match the called genes, so a read error is possible. The chain is built from TRBV10-3 and TRBJ2-7; possible D gene TRBD1, 5 bases. The CDR3 is 15 amino acids. The germline gives CDR1 ENHRY, CDR2 SYGVKD. Here the CDR3 DNA reads TGTGCCATCAGCCCAGGGCAGGGTCTCTCCTACGAGCGGTACTTC. This codes for CAISPGQGLSYERYF.

This clonotype was seen just once. This chain uses TRBV11-3 with TRBJ2-1, with 9 bases lining up with TRBD2. The V and J ends lost 5 bases and 8 bases, in that order; junction bases with no gene match: 7. Per the germline V gene, CDR1 is SGHNT and CDR2 is YENEEA. The CDR3 totals 14 residues. This CDR3 is CASSVSGGRDEQFF. CDR3 bases: TGTGCCAGCAGCGTTAGCGGGGGCCGAGATGAGCAGTTCTTC.

The chain recombines TRBV10-3 with TRBJ1-4; the match to TRBD1 covers 12 bases. Germline CDR1 reads ENHRY; CDR2 reads SYGVKD. The CDR3 is 16 amino acids. The V gene end was trimmed by 3 bases and the J gene end by 5 bases; junction bases not matched to a gene: 4. Here the CDR3 reads CAISDGTGGSNEKLFF. CDR3 sequence (DNA): TGTGCCATCAGTGATGGGACAGGGGGCTCAAATGAAAAACTGTTTTTT.

This clonotype was counted at least ten times. The gene calls are TRBV7-9 and TRBJ2-3; D is possibly TRBD1 or TRBD2 (6 bases each). CDR1 and CDR2 (germline): SEHNR, FQNEAQ (reference sequence). V lost 5 bases and J lost 8, with 14 bases in between. The CDR3 runs to 13 residues. CDR3 nucleotides: TGTGCCAGCAGCCTCCCGGGGGCACCTACGCAGTATTTT. It is translated as CASSLPGAPTQYF.

The chain employs TRBV20-1 and TRBJ1-5; 8 nucleotides agree with TRBD1. The CDR3 runs to 18 residues. Unmatched junction bases numbered 20, after V lost 3 bases and J lost 7 bases. Germline V lookup: CDR1 DFQATT, CDR2 SNEGSKA (reference sequence). The CDR3 DNA reads as TGCAGTGCTAGGGAGAGAAGCGTGGACAGGGTGGCAGCGCAGCCCCAGCATTTT. It codes for CSARERSVDRVAAQPQHF.

This clonotype was observed a few times. The chain carries TRBV20-1 and TRBJ1-1, with 12 bases that match TRBD1. The ends lost 2 bases at V and 5 bases at J; junction bases unmatched: 9. Germline CDR1 and CDR2: DFQATT and SNEGSKA (reference sequence). The CDR3 consists of 16 residues. CDR3 in DNA: TGCAGTGCTAGAACAAGGGACAGGGGGCGCAAAACTGAAGCTTTCTTT. Its protein is CSARTRDRGRKTEAFF.

The chain has TRBV6-1 and TRBJ1-1; D ambiguous. The CDR3 covers 13 residues. Between the trimmed V and J ends, which lost 1 base and 2 bases, there was a span of 5 bases. Looked up from germline, CDR1 is MNHNS and CDR2 is SASEGT. In DNA, the CDR3 is TGTGCCAGCAGTGAAGTCTACAACACTGAAGCTTTCTTT. As protein: CASSEVYNTEAFF.

This clonotype has at least ten counts. The rearrangement links TRBV5-1 to TRBJ1-4, with no clear D. The CDR3 covers 15 residues. V lost 1 base to trimming and J lost 3 bases, with 10 bases between them. Germline-derived CDR1 and CDR2 are SGHRS and YFSETQ. CDR3 DNA sequence: TGCGCCAGCAGCTTGATTGGCAGCTCTAATGAAAAACTGTTTTTT. Translated, it gives CASSLIGSSNEKLFF.

The J gene is TRBJ1-1, the V gene TRBV6-5; D is uncertain. V was pared by 6 bases and J by 3 bases, with 14 bases between. CDR1 is MNHEY, CDR2 SVGAGI, per germline. The CDR3 spans 14 residues. CDR3 amino acids: CASRIRSKDTEAFF. For the CDR3, the DNA is TGTGCCAGCAGGATTAGGTCAAAGGACACTGAAGCTTTCTTT.

This clonotype was recorded many times. DNA for the CDR3: TGCGCCAGCAGCCAAGCTACCCGTTGGGGCAGGGCATCGGGTCACTACGAGCAGTACTTC. Its translation: CASSQATRWGRASGHYEQYF. The chain combines TRBV4-1 with TRBJ2-7, with D possibly matching TRBD1 (5 bases). The CDR3 runs to 20 residues. V lost 1 base, J lost 3 bases, and 28 bases lay in between. Germline loops: CDR1 MGHRA, CDR2 YSYEKL.

This clonotype was detected many times. The chain uses TRBV12-5 and TRBJ2-5; 8 bases are a match to TRBD1. This CDR3 is built from 14 residues. In germline, CDR1 is LGHNT, CDR2 FRNRAP. After removal of 7 bases from V and 4 bases from J, the junction contained 8 bases not matched to a gene. The CDR3: CASARQGTRETQYF. In DNA, the CDR3 is TGTGCTAGTGCTCGACAGGGGACAAGAGAGACCCAGTACTTC. The variable domain in full, completed from reference TRBV12-5 and TRBJ2-5, reads DARVTQTPRHKVTEMGQEVTMRCQPILGHNTVFWYRQTMMQGLELLAYFRNRAPLDDSGMPKDRFSAEMPDATLATLKIQPSEPRDSAVYFCASARQGTRETQYFGPGTRLLVL.

This clonotype has at least ten counts. The gene calls are TRBV28 and TRBJ1-5, with D uncertain. The germline V and J ends were trimmed by 2 bases and 6 bases, with 11 bases remaining between them. This CDR3 has 14 residues. Germline CDR1 MDHEN, CDR2 SYDVKM. This CDR3 reads CASSLGVLGQPQHF. The DNA for the CDR3 is TGTGCCAGCAGTTTAGGGGTTCTCGGTCAGCCCCAGCATTTT.

This clonotype appeared many times. This chain connects TRBV7-2 to TRBJ1-2; D is perhaps TRBD1 (6 bases). This CDR3 has 13 amino acids. Germline assignment: CDR1 SGHTA and CDR2 FQGNSA. Trimming took 5 bases from V and 4 from J, leaving 11 bases between them. CDR3 residues: CASSRDILYGYTF. The CDR3 DNA reads as TGTGCCAGCAGCCGGGACATCCTCTATGGCTACACCTTC. Drawing the rest from reference TRBV7-2 and TRBJ1-2, the complete variable domain is GAGVSQSPSNKVTEKGKDVELRCDPISGHTALYWYRQSLGQGLEFLIYFQGNSAPDKSGLPSDRFSAERTGGSVSTLTIQRTQQEDSAVYLCASSRDILYGYTFGSGTRLTVV.

The table lists this clonotype with many counts. The gene calls are TRBV7-9 and TRBJ2-1, with D hard to call. Between the trimmed V and J ends, which lost 2 bases and 6 bases, there was a span of 8 bases. The CDR3 has 13 residues. Germline V gives CDR1 SEHNR, CDR2 FQNEAQ (reference sequence). The CDR3 is CASSLMSLNEQFF. As DNA, the CDR3 is TGTGCCAGCAGCTTAATGAGCCTCAATGAGCAGTTCTTC.

This clonotype came up once. The chain links TRBV20-1 to TRBJ2-3, with 7 bases matching TRBD2. With V trimmed by 5 bases and J by 7 bases, 9 bases remained unmatched. The length of the CDR3 is 13 residues. Germline V gene sequence: CDR1 DFQATT, CDR2 SNEGSKA (reference sequence). The CDR3: CSARAASGNTQYF. The CDR3 DNA reads as TGCAGTGCTCGGGCGGCTAGCGGTAATACGCAGTATTTT.

Details on this clonotype: A clone one base away is much larger, so this may be a read error. The V call is TRBV12-3 or TRBV12-4, the J call TRBJ2-1; TRBD2 matches 7 bases. The CDR3 consists of 16 residues. V dropped 2 bases and J dropped 6; count of bases not matched to a gene: 10. As DNA, the CDR3 is TGTGCCAGCAGTTTAAGGTCTCGCGGGGGAGTCAATGAGCAGTTCTTC. This translates into CASSLRSRGGVNEQFF.

As concerns this clonotype: A much more abundant neighbour one base away suggests this may be a read error. The V gene is TRBV6-1, the J gene TRBJ1-4, with D possibly matching TRBD1 (6 bases). From germline, CDR1 is MNHNS and CDR2 SASEGT. The CDR3 contains 13 residues. In DNA form, the CDR3 reads TGTGCCAGCTTCTTACAGGGCAGGGAAAAACCGTTTTTT. Its translation is CASFLQGREKPFF.

In its sample, this clonotype is medium-sized (0.01 to 0.1%). The chain links TRBV5-8 to TRBJ2-7; 9 bases fit TRBD2. Per the germline V gene, CDR1 is SGHTS and CDR2 is YDEGEE. Trimming removed 0 bases from V and 7 bases from J; junction bases left unmatched: 5. The CDR3 runs 14 residues. CDR3 nucleotide sequence: TGTGCCAGCAGCTTGGGCGGGAGGGCCGGAGAGCAGTACTTC. Amino acid sequence: CASSLGGRAGEQYF.

This clonotype was found many times. The chain uses TRBV2 and TRBJ1-3; D unclear. V gave up 7 bases and J gave up 4 bases, with 8 bases separating them. In germline, CDR1 is SNHLY, CDR2 FYNNEI. The CDR3 is 12 residues long. CDR3 in amino acids: CASTAGGNTIYF. DNA for the CDR3: TGTGCCAGCACCGCGGGAGGAAACACCATATATTTT.

The genes are TRBV7-9 and TRBJ2-3; D ambiguous. Germline CDR1 is SEHNR and CDR2 is FQNEAQ (reference sequence). The ends were cut back, 3 bases at V and 3 bases at J, with 10 bases in the middle. The CDR3 is 14 residues long. The CDR3: CASSFEAWTDTQYF. The DNA for the CDR3 is TGTGCCAGCAGCTTTGAAGCGTGGACAGATACGCAGTATTTT.

This clonotype showed up many times. The CDR3 protein is CASSEGRRPLHF. The CDR3 bases are TGTGCCAGCAGTGAGGGCAGGAGACCCCTCCACTTT. The genes are TRBV6-1 and TRBJ1-6; no clear D gene. CDR1 is MNHNS, CDR2 SASEGT, per germline. Trimming cost V 3 bases and J 12 bases, with 9 bases left between them. There are 12 residues in the CDR3.

This clonotype occurred many times. The chain joins TRBV7-3 to TRBJ2-5; 7 positions match TRBD2. The V gene's germline CDR1 is SGHTA and CDR2 FQGTGA. J gave up 3 bases and V 1 base, and 5 bases lay outside the gene matches. The CDR3 is made up of 15 amino acids. This chain's CDR3 is CASSLNGGGEETQYF. DNA of the CDR3: TGTGCCAGCAGCTTAAATGGGGGGGGAGAAGAGACCCAGTACTTC.

This chain connects TRBV7-6 to TRBJ2-5, with D perhaps TRBD1 (5 bases). Trimming left V 5 bases short and J 0 bases short, with 25 bases between. From germline, CDR1 is SGHVS and CDR2 FNYEAQ. CDR3 length: 19 residues. The CDR3 is CASSNLSAMTVWHQETQYF. The CDR3 DNA follows: TGTGCCAGCAGCAATCTCTCAGCCATGACAGTTTGGCACCAAGAGACCCAGTACTTC.